This TCR beta chain is from a study of cytomegalovirus exposure and HLA in healthy donors (dated by TCRdb to the late 2010s). Looking at the study overall: An earlier analysis of roughly 630 of the donors reported approximately 290 Gb of sequence data and 117 million unique TCR beta sequences from 150 million to 200 million T cells. Roughly 310 gigabases of sequencing data and approximately 93 million unique TCR sequences were included in an early release covering about 700 HLA-typed donors. Of the approximately 400 genotyped donors, approximately 83% fell in the genetic ancestry cluster associated with self-reported Caucasian donors. The study was designed to test whether signatures of past pathogen exposure could be identified by cataloging public T cell receptors. The T cell repertoires of 666 subjects were profiled by immunosequencing and related to cytomegalovirus serostatus. Besides the first cohort of 500 to 700 subjects, a separate validation cohort made up of over 95 different subjects was used. High-throughput TCR immunosequencing, statistical association of individual TCRs with disease status, and machine learning were combined to predict cytomegalovirus infection status. In a later analysis, previously published TCR beta repertoires from 670 or so donors were re-analyzed and high-resolution HLA genotyping was added so that TCR occurrence patterns could be studied. Rather than drawing on any new phenotypic data, the later analysis identified candidate immune exposures from TCR beta sequences and the way those sequences occurred across donors. An earlier analysis of 500 to 750 of the donors applied high-throughput TCR beta sequencing to assess whether each TCR beta V gene segment acted as functional or pseudogenic. Donor age, sex, ethnicity and CMV serostatus were collected together with the repertoire data. Genome-wide SNP genotypes for about three fifths of the 666 donors were used in a later genetic analysis, which treated that subset as a discovery cohort. All discovery cohort repertoires had been generated using a single sequencing platform. HLA typing covered class I and class II loci at four-digit resolution. The number of typed donors differed by locus: roughly 620-640 for A, B, C, DRB1 and DQB1; 500 to 550 for DQA1; some 610 for DPA1; and some 450 for DPB1. A few DR-DQ haplotypes were handled as single units for association and clustering because linkage in the cohort was strong. Among around 400 genotyped donors of the cohort, an average of about 220,000 unique TCR beta nucleotide sequences was sequenced per donor, of which 15% to 20% were non-productive. What the study reported, not specific to this receptor: A cluster of highly shared sequence variants was judged likely to be a technical artifact of the sequencing pipeline. Strong co-occurrence of HLA alleles, especially DR and DQ, made assigning TCR associations to individual alleles difficult. Cytomegalovirus status was reported to be diagnosed by the classifier with high specificity and sensitivity in both the original and validation cohorts. Roughly uniform sequencing depth across donors was assumed in presence/absence analyses, although this assumption may not hold. Because HLA typing was unavailable for some donors at each locus, only the typed subset was used in association tests. While some public TCRs were present in many individuals, most TCR sequences turned up only very rarely across donors. For the cohort, immune exposure information was limited to CMV serostatus. Most CMV-associated TCR beta chains appeared to be HLA-restricted in a later analysis, and the HLA associations seemed to be driven largely by CMV exposure. Because counts were too low, 15 or so rarely observed V segments, including chromosome 9 orphons, were excluded from the earlier analysis of under 650 of the donors. In a later genetic analysis, a missense DCLRE1C variant was associated with V-gene and J-gene trimming of TCR beta chains, and the association was replicated in an independent cohort. Broadly in line with IMGT annotations, most TCR beta V segments showed up in productive rearrangements about 87% or about 30% of the time in an earlier analysis of 587 of the donors. Compared with equally common non-associated chains, HLA-associated TCR beta chains in a later analysis were more clonally expanded and had lower generation probabilities. A later analysis associated about 16,000 TCR beta sequences with specific HLA alleles at a false discovery rate of 0.05. A few of the identified cytomegalovirus-associated TCR beta chains were confirmed in vitro to be specific for cytomegalovirus antigens. A later analysis found that TCR association rates varied across HLA loci, with DRB1 alleles showing the most associated TCRs and HLA-C alleles the fewest. It was suggested by the authors that the approach could potentially be generalized to other disease states and immunological phenotypes. Several of the top co-occurrence clusters appeared to be linked to parvovirus B19, influenza, CMV and Epstein-Barr virus, according to a later analysis. A further reported finding was that TCR beta sequences accurately predicted the HLA-A and HLA-B alleles for most subjects in the first cohort. A total of about 150 TCR beta chains were listed by the study as associated with cytomegalovirus. Only TCR beta chains were sequenced in this cohort, and the absence of alpha or paired-chain data limited detectable features. In a later genetic analysis, fewer N-insertions in productive TCRs were reported among donors in an Asian-associated ancestry cluster than the approximately 670-donor mean. Linkage disequilibrium might explain the correlated functional status among segregating V segments, but an unknown experimental factor could not be excluded. Some IMGT-functional V segments, including TRBV6-2 and TRBV6-3, could not be told apart with the 87-base-pair reads, so those segments were excluded.

Remarks on this clone: Its target antigen remains unknown. The sample holds no much larger clone one base away, and base qualities are not on file.

As encoded in the germline V gene, CDR1 is LGHNA while CDR2 is YSLEER. The CDR3 runs 14 residues from the cysteine to the phenylalanine. CDR3 DNA is the only sequence kept; it has 42 bases, read in frame from the first base. The V and J ends are trimmed by 3 bases and 3 bases, leaving 8 bases between them. Preparation of the library involved the immunoSEQ multiplex PCR assay. The multiplex PCR relied on a mix of 60 forward primers for TCR Vbeta segments and 13 reverse primers for TCR Jbeta segments. A multiplex PCR assay on genomic DNA amplified the CDR3 region of rearranged TCR beta genes. Amplified TCR beta libraries were sequenced as 87-base-pair reads on the Illumina HiSeq System. Regarding the original processing steps: A later analysis counted approximately 76 million unique TCR beta chains across the 600 to 850 repertoires, and roughly 10 million of these chains were shared by at least two donors. A nearest-neighbor algorithm error-corrected the raw reads and collapsed the reads into unique sequences, merging closely related sequences to remove PCR and sequencing errors. To assign V, D and J gene segments, CDR3 sequences were aligned to IMGT reference sequences. For a sequence to be retained, a match of at least six nucleotides to both a V gene segment and a J gene segment was required. Rearrangements were called productive when the CDR3 lacked stop codons and stayed in frame with V and J; all others were non-productive. CDR3 was defined by IMGT convention, running from the second conserved V-encoded cysteine to the conserved J-encoded phenylalanine. In an earlier analysis of around 640 of the donors, sequences lacking an unambiguous match to a single V gene segment were excluded. An earlier analysis of 587 of the donors classified V segments as functional when productive rearrangements were above 56.7% and as segregating when the standard deviation between donors was above 5%. A statistical classification framework was built to diagnose cytomegalovirus status from the catalog of TCR beta chain sequences. In a later analysis, TCR nucleotide sequences were compared against IMGT/GENE-DB human TR gene sequences so that V and J genes could be assigned. Using the TCRdist pipeline, a later analysis assigned CDR3 sequences along with most-parsimonious VDJ recombination scenarios. In a later analysis, every TCR beta chain was defined by the combination of its CDR3 amino acid sequence and its V-gene family, and reads without a unique V-gene family were dropped. To address suspected cross-contamination and a sequencing artifact, a later analysis removed a few hundred highly shared, low-generation-probability nucleotide sequences. For each public chain, a later analysis derived a clonal expansion index from normalized ranks of inferred template counts within each repertoire. Generation probabilities in a later analysis came from a VDJ recombination model fitted to out-of-frame rearrangements, and those results were checked against IGoR. In a later analysis, hypergeometric tests were used to score TCR-TCR, TCR-HLA and TCR-CMV co-occurrence, with a repertoire-size bias correction applied to TCR pairs. In a later analysis, false discovery rates were estimated by permuting HLA or CMV assignments 20 times. In a later analysis, co-occurring TCRs were grouped using DBSCAN, with TCRdist sequence similarity added in when clustering inside HLA-allele-positive subsets. For co-occurrence clustering, repertoires with fewer than 30,000 or more than 120,000 public chains were excluded, along with five repertoires with anomalous nucleotide sharing. Here the immuneACCESS table is served through TCRdb, limited to in-frame sequences with V and J called. Missing clones are a known gap in these copies; in checked studies unresolved V genes cover under half, and the rest lacks a known reason. For V, J and clone size, that table is used; D and trimming come from the DNA. The sample yields 110,000 to 150,000 clones; around 77% were counted once. Roughly 0.87% of the sample goes to the ten largest clones.

In total, roughly 710 healthy bone marrow donors made up the cohort. At the time of sampling, every cohort member was nominally healthy, though immune exposures that went unrecorded were likely present. The donor tested CMV seronegative, placing the donor among the 352 seronegative members of the cohort. Each donor provided a peripheral blood sample, and peripheral blood mononuclear cells were used for TCR beta sequencing. Genomic DNA extraction from the blood cell samples was performed with the Qiagen DNeasy Blood Extraction Kit. The sample comprised PBMCs. The receptor chain draws on TRBV4-3 and TRBJ2-2; the D gene cannot be named for sure. This TCR came from a man in his late teens or twenties in good health and CMV-seronegative. The nucleotides read TGCGCCAGCAGCCATAGTCTCTACACCGGGGAGCTGTTTTTT. The resulting protein is CASSHSLYTGELFF.